These 26 T cell receptor beta chains were sequenced from one sample in a study of shared clonotypes between healthy human individuals. Repertoires were generated with immunoSEQ multiplex PCR, while TCRdb's copy carries only in-frame clones and drops some. The sample shows 2,500,000 or so clones, more than 90% of them seen only once. Sequencing used naive CD4+ T cells sorted from blood. The subset was: CD45RA+ positively selected. The receptors stem from a man aged 18 to 29 in good health.

This clone was seen a single time. J is TRBJ2-7 and V is TRBV28; D is ambiguous. The germline gives CDR1 MDHEN, CDR2 SYDVKM. The CDR3 covers 15 residues. The V and J ends lost 3 bases and 2 bases respectively, with 14 bases between them. The CDR3: CASSFIGQPAYEQYF. The CDR3 DNA is TGTGCCAGCAGTTTTATAGGGCAGCCGGCCTACGAGCAGTACTTC.

The chain joins TRBV19 to TRBJ1-6, with TRBD1 matching over 10 bases. The V gene's germline CDR1 is LNHDA and CDR2 SQIVND (reference sequence). The CDR3 totals 15 residues. V lost 5 bases to trimming and J lost 6 bases; unmatched junction nucleotides: 4. Here the CDR3 DNA reads TGTGCCAGTAGTCCCGGACAGGGGGGTAATTCACCCCTCCACTTT. It is translated as CASSPGQGGNSPLHF.

The CDR3 region has the DNA TGTGCCAGCAGCCAAGAAGGGCAGGGTAGCACCGGGGAGCTGTTTTTT. This sequence encodes CASSQEGQGSTGELFF. J is TRBJ2-2 and V is TRBV4-2; possible D gene TRBD1, 5 bases. V was shortened by 0 bases and J by 4 bases, with 12 bases between the two germline ends. The V gene's germline CDR1 is LGHNA and CDR2 YNFKEQ. CDR3 size: 16 residues.

The V and J genes are TRBV6-5 and TRBJ2-2; possibly TRBD1 for D (5 bases). The CDR3 runs 13 residues. The germline V gene has CDR1 MNHEY and CDR2 SVGAGI. V was clipped by 7 bases and J by 5 bases, with 11 bases between them. In nucleotides, the CDR3 is TGTGCCAGCACCCGAAAGGGGACCGGGGAGCTGTTTTTT. Protein product: CASTRKGTGELFF.

This sequence joins TRBV5-1 and TRBJ1-1, with D possibly TRBD1 on 5 matching bases. This CDR3 has 16 residues. CDR1 is SGHRS, CDR2 YFSETQ, per germline. V was clipped by 4 bases and J by 1 base, with 17 bases between them. CDR3 amino acids: CASSEGHSLGNTEAFF. The CDR3 DNA follows: TGCGCCAGCAGCGAAGGACACTCTTTGGGGAACACTGAAGCTTTCTTT.

This clone was counted a single time. CDR3 coding DNA: TGTGCCAGCAGCGGACGAGGGGGTTCTGGGGCCAACGTCCTGACTTTC. Translated: CASSGRGGSGANVLTF. The chain uses TRBV5-4 and TRBJ2-6, with D maybe TRBD1 (6 bases). Germline V gene data show CDR1 as SGHNT and CDR2 as YYREEE (reference sequence). There are 16 residues in the CDR3. The germline V and J ends were trimmed by 4 bases and 1 base, with 12 bases remaining between them.

The V call is TRBV18, the J call TRBJ2-3; perhaps TRBD1 as D (5 bases). This CDR3 region has 13 residues. V dropped 6 bases and J dropped 3 bases, with 10 bases sitting between them. Germline V gene data show CDR1 as KGHSH and CDR2 as LQKENI. The CDR3 spells CASSPDMTDTQYF. CDR3 coding DNA: TGTGCCAGCTCTCCGGACATGACAGATACGCAGTATTTT.

The genes are TRBV6-5 and TRBJ1-2; D gene unclear. Germline lookup yields CDR1 MNHEY and CDR2 SVGAGI. The CDR3 loop spans 11 amino acids. V was clipped by 8 bases and J by 3 bases, with 7 bases between them. Written as DNA, the CDR3 is TGTGCCAGCCGGAGACACTATGGCTACACCTTC. It translates to CASRRHYGYTF.

Only a few counts were recorded for this clone. CDR3 loop: CASSLEWGQEEAFF. The CDR3 coding sequence is TGTGCCAGCAGCTTAGAGTGGGGACAGGAAGAAGCTTTCTTT. The chain recombines TRBV7-9 with TRBJ1-1; 8 nucleotides align to TRBD1. The CDR3 runs to 14 residues. Germline CDR1 SEHNR, CDR2 FQNEAQ (reference sequence). With 1 base clipped from V and 8 bases from J, the junction kept 6 bases outside the gene matches.

The CDR3 nucleotides read TGCGCCAGCAGCCAAGATTTAGCTTCCTACTCCTACGAGCAGTACTTC. Its protein product is CASSQDLASYSYEQYF. V is TRBV4-1 and J is TRBJ2-7; D ambiguous. The CDR3 totals 16 residues. Germline CDR1 is MGHRA and CDR2 is YSYEKL. The V end lost 0 bases, the J end lost 0 bases, and 12 bases lay between the germline ends.

The chain couples TRBV7-8 to TRBJ2-5; 7 positions agree with TRBD2. Trimming took 5 bases from V and 5 from J; bases not matched to a gene: 8. In germline, CDR1 is SGHVS, CDR2 FQNEAQ. This CDR3 comprises 14 residues. CDR3 in amino acids: CASSPGLVGETQYF. CDR3 DNA sequence: TGTGCCAGCAGCCCTGGACTAGTCGGGGAGACCCAGTACTTC.

The chain recombines TRBV30 with TRBJ2-7, with D unclear. This CDR3 is 15 amino acids long. Germline assignment: CDR1 GTSNPN and CDR2 SVGIG (reference sequence). V was trimmed by 3 bases and J by 1 base, leaving 16 bases between them. CDR3 residues: CAWRGGDFPSYEQYF. DNA of the CDR3: TGTGCCTGGAGAGGTGGAGATTTTCCTTCCTACGAGCAGTACTTC. The full variable domain, with the rest looked up from reference TRBV30 and TRBJ2-7, is SQTIHQWPATLVQPVGSPLSLECTVEGTSNPNLYWYRQAAGRGLQLLFYSVGIGQISSEVPQNLSASRPQDRQFILSSKKLLLSDSGFYLCAWRGGDFPSYEQYFGPGTRLTVT.

The rearrangement links TRBV14 to TRBJ2-7, with TRBD1 matching 8 bases. J gave up 2 bases and V 4 bases, and 7 bases lay outside the gene matches. The CDR3 is 15 amino acids. Germline V lookup: CDR1 SGHDN, CDR2 FVKESK. The CDR3 sequence: CASSLGQGITYEQYF. The CDR3 DNA is TGTGCCAGCAGCCTAGGACAGGGAATCACCTACGAGCAGTACTTC.

With respect to this clone: The same CDR3 also results from other DNA sequences found in this sample. This chain joins TRBV28 and TRBJ1-1; 8 nucleotides agree with TRBD1. Trimming took 5 bases from V and 11 from J; bases not matched to a gene: 10. CDR1 and CDR2 from the germline V gene are MDHEN and SYDVKM. The CDR3 sequence is 13 residues long. The CDR3 is CASSPGTGLEAFF. The CDR3 DNA reads as TGTGCCAGCAGTCCCGGGACAGGCCTAGAGGCTTTCTTT.

The V call is TRBV20-1, the J call TRBJ2-7; D ambiguous. Germline CDR1 and CDR2: DFQATT and SNEGSKA (reference sequence). Trimming removed 5 bases at V and 4 bases at J, with 9 bases between. The CDR3 has 11 amino acids. The CDR3 DNA reads as TGCAGTGCTCCCGACCAGTACGAGCAGTACTTC. Translating gives CSAPDQYEQYF.

The chain is built from TRBV6-1 and TRBJ1-6; the D is unclear. The CDR3 has 17 amino acids. The V end lost 2 bases, the J end lost 7 bases, and 18 bases lay between the germline ends. Germline values: CDR1 MNHNS, CDR2 SASEGT. Here the CDR3 reads CASSERPFLSSNSPLHF. The CDR3 DNA sequence: TGTGCCAGCAGTGAACGTCCGTTTCTATCCAGCAATTCACCCCTCCACTTT.

Details on this clone: Other nucleotide sequences in the sample specify the same CDR3. V gene TRBV7-2 combines with J gene TRBJ1-2; 10 bases align to TRBD1. The CDR3 runs to 15 residues. The J segment lost 0 bases and the V segment lost 6 bases, leaving 4 bases of the junction unmatched. Per the germline V gene, CDR1 is SGHTA and CDR2 is FQGNSA. The CDR3 is CASSSGQGANYGYTF. In DNA form, the CDR3 reads TGTGCCAGCAGTTCCGGACAGGGGGCTAACTATGGCTACACCTTC.

This clone was seen only once. The chain carries TRBV7-9 and TRBJ1-6, with a weak D call TRBD1 (5 bases). Germline V gives CDR1 SEHNR, CDR2 FQNEAQ (reference sequence). The CDR3 loop spans 15 amino acids. Trimming took off 3 bases at V and 6 bases at J, with 12 bases between the two ends. In nucleotides, the CDR3 is TGTGCCAGCAGCTTTGGGGGGAGTGGTAATTCACCCCTCCACTTT. Its protein product is CASSFGGSGNSPLHF.

The V and J genes are TRBV18 and TRBJ1-5; no clear D gene. Deletions cut 1 base from V and 3 bases from J, with 16 bases between. Germline CDR1 reads KGHSH; CDR2 reads LQKENI. This CDR3 is built from 17 residues. The CDR3 DNA is TGTGCCAGCTCACCACTTCCGTTTACAGAGTACAATCAGCCCCAGCATTTT. Translation gives CASSPLPFTEYNQPQHF.

V is TRBV21-1 and J is TRBJ2-7; the D call TRBD1 from the table was never checked on the DNA. TRBV21-1 is flagged as a pseudogene. CDR3 length equals 16 residues. The CDR3 DNA reads TGTGCCAGCAGCTCCTGGACAGGAGCCTACCTCTACGAGCAGTACTTC. Protein: CASSSWTGAYLYEQYF.

V usage is TRBV18 and J usage is TRBJ1-5; TRBD1 aligns across 9 bases. Germline lookup yields CDR1 KGHSH and CDR2 LQKENI. The V and J ends lost 6 bases and 4 bases, in that order; junction bases with no gene match: 13. The CDR3 contains 17 residues. Written as DNA, the CDR3 is TGTGCCAGCTCTAGAGGATCTACAGGGGGCTCAAATCAGCCCCAGCATTTT. Translation: CASSRGSTGGSNQPQHF.

The V call is TRBV2, the J call TRBJ2-7, with no clear D. Germline CDR1 reads SNHLY; CDR2 reads FYNNEI. Trimming pared 6 bases from V and 4 bases from J, leaving 7 bases between. The length of the CDR3 is 11 residues. The CDR3, as DNA: TGTGCCAGCAGGGAGAAATACGAGCAGTACTTC. This encodes CASREKYEQYF.

The V gene is TRBV6-1, the J gene TRBJ2-3; D ambiguous. This CDR3 region has 16 residues. The V gene's germline CDR1 is MNHNS and CDR2 SASEGT. Deletions cut 3 bases from V and 0 bases from J, with 13 bases between. The CDR3 DNA is TGTGCCAGCAGTGAGGCCCTGGCGCCTAGCACAGATACGCAGTATTTT. Encoded protein: CASSEALAPSTDTQYF.

V usage is TRBV7-9 and J usage is TRBJ2-7; TRBD1 aligns across 8 bases. The CDR3 contains 15 residues. Trimming removed 4 bases from V and 2 bases from J; junction bases left unmatched: 7. Germline V gene lookup returns CDR1 SEHNR and CDR2 FQNEAQ (reference sequence). The CDR3 sequence: CASSSDRGPPYEQYF. The CDR3 region has the DNA TGTGCCAGCAGCTCCGACAGGGGTCCTCCCTACGAGCAGTACTTC.

Concerning this clone: A much larger clone lies one base from this, so it may be a read error. The same CDR3 arises from other DNA sequences in this sample as well. J is TRBJ2-3 and V is TRBV5-1; TRBD1 matches 9 bases. This CDR3 contains 14 residues. Trimming took 5 bases from V and 1 from J; bases not matched to a gene: 2. Germline loops: CDR1 SGHRS, CDR2 YFSETQ. The CDR3 protein is CASSRTGGTDTQYF. DNA for the CDR3: TGCGCCAGCAGTAGGACAGGGGGCACAGATACGCAGTATTTT.

Concerning this clone: In the same sample, other DNA sequences code for this CDR3. The rearrangement joins TRBV5-1 to TRBJ1-4, with 9 bases identical to TRBD1. The CDR3 runs to 14 residues. The germline CDR1 and CDR2 sequences are SGHRS and YFSETQ. J gave up 7 bases and V 4 bases, and 5 bases lay outside the gene matches. The CDR3 sequence: CASSLGQGREKLFF. The CDR3 DNA sequence: TGCGCCAGCAGCCTGGGACAGGGTCGTGAAAAACTGTTTTTT.